The rows below give T cell receptor beta chains drawn from one sample of a study of OX40 agonist ivuxolimab in advanced cancers. The method was immunoSEQ multiplex PCR; TCRdb's version includes in-frame clones alone and lacks a portion of them. Seen here are 60,000 to 85,000 clones, approximately 93% observed once, and the top ten hold around 20%. Sequences were derived from CD4+ or CD8+ T cells sorted from blood, sampled in a trial of the OX40 agonist ivuxolimab. The receptors originated from an adult with an advanced solid tumor such as melanoma, head and neck, liver or kidney cancer. Each CDR3 is given with its conserved first and last residue. The D gene is left open where the match is weak. The listing skips clone size in some rows; elsewhere it reads once, few, many or a size class.

v_gene,j_gene,abundance,d_gene,len,CDR3aa,CDR3nt
TRBV9,TRBJ2-5,once,TRBD2,16,CASSVEASGVQETQYF,TGTGCCAGCAGCGTAGAGGCTAGCGGGGTCCAAGAGACCCAGTACTTC
TRBV19,TRBJ2-1,-,TRBD1,15,CASGNTGTGDNEQFF,TGTGCCAGTGGCAACACCGGGACAGGGGATAATGAGCAGTTCTTC
TRBV27,TRBJ2-5,-,-,16,CASSLWRGVARETQYF,TGTGCCAGCAGTTTATGGCGGGGCGTGGCCCGAGAGACCCAGTACTTC
TRBV27,TRBJ2-3,-,-,12,CASSGRTDTQYF,TGTGCCAGCAGTGGCAGGACAGATACGCAGTATTTT
TRBV6-5,TRBJ1-1,-,-,14,CASNLPGGELEAFF,TGTGCCAGCAACCTTCCCGGCGGGGAGCTTGAAGCTTTCTTT
TRBV19,TRBJ1-5,-,-,16,CASSSRRGGWDQPQHF,TGTGCCAGTAGCAGCCGGCGGGGCGGATGGGATCAGCCCCAGCATTTT
TRBV4-3,TRBJ2-7,-,-,13,CASSQDRSYEQYF,TGCGCCAGCAGCCAAGATAGGTCCTACGAGCAGTACTTC
TRBV6-5,TRBJ1-2,-,-,15,CASSYDVRANYGYTF,TGTGCCAGCAGTTACGACGTACGAGCTAACTATGGCTACACCTTC
TRBV7-9,TRBJ1-4,-,-,15,CASSLGTTTNEKLFF,TGTGCCAGCAGCTTAGGGACAACAACTAATGAAAAACTGTTTTTT
TRBV7-8,TRBJ2-7,-,-,13,CASSLAGYSEQYF,TGTGCCAGCAGCTTAGCGGGCTACTCCGAGCAGTACTTC
TRBV6-4,TRBJ2-3,-,TRBD2,15,CASSDSAGGADTQYF,TGTGCCAGCAGTGACTCAGCGGGAGGCGCAGATACGCAGTATTTT
TRBV27,TRBJ1-5,-,TRBD1,16,CASSPGTGAPNQPQHF,TGTGCCAGCAGTCCCGGGACAGGGGCTCCTAATCAGCCCCAGCATTTT
TRBV11-1,TRBJ1-2,-,-,13,CASSPGWGWGYTF,TGTGCCAGCAGCCCCGGTTGGGGCTGGGGCTACACCTTC
TRBV9,TRBJ2-3,-,-,15,CASSPPGGLTDTQYF,TGTGCCAGCAGCCCCCCTGGGGGCCTCACAGATACGCAGTATTTT
TRBV7-8,TRBJ2-2,-,-,16,CASSLEVGVRTGELFF,TGTGCCAGCAGCTTAGAGGTGGGAGTTCGCACCGGGGAGCTGTTTTTT
TRBV5-1,TRBJ2-7,-,TRBD1,15,CASSPGQGAPYEQYF,TGCGCCAGCAGCCCGGGACAGGGGGCGCCCTACGAGCAGTACTTC
TRBV11-2,TRBJ2-7,-,-,14,CASSFSTYSYEQYF,TGTGCCAGCAGCTTTTCGACATACTCCTACGAGCAGTACTTC